These T cell receptor beta chains were read from a single sample in a study of cytomegalovirus exposure and HLA in healthy donors. Produced via immunoSEQ multiplex PCR; TCRdb's table is partial and in-frame only. The repertoire holds tens of thousands of clones, around 66% seen once, with under 5% in the top ten. Material: PBMCs. These TCRs come from a man under 40 in good health and CMV-seronegative. Both conserved end residues are part of each CDR3. A D gene is named only where the DNA matches it firmly. Expanded clones are given a class, and other clones once, few, many or no size at all.

CDR3 length: 18; V gene: TRBV4-3; D gene: TRBD2; clone size: NA; J gene: TRBJ2-5; CDR3 DNA: TGCGCCAGCAGCCAAGGGGGGAGACTAGCGGGGGTCCAAGAGACCCAGTACTTC; CDR3 protein: CASSQGGRLAGVQETQYF
CDR3 length: 13; V gene: TRBV11-2; D gene: NA; clone size: NA; J gene: TRBJ2-1; CDR3 DNA: TGTGCCAGCAGCTATTCTAGATCCAATGAGCAGTTCTTC; CDR3 protein: CASSYSRSNEQFF
CDR3 length: 16; V gene: TRBV15; D gene: TRBD2; clone size: once; J gene: TRBJ2-7; CDR3 DNA: TGTGCCACCAGCAGAGATCGAGCGGGGGCTACATACGAGCAGTACTTC; CDR3 protein: CATSRDRAGATYEQYF
CDR3 length: 15; V gene: TRBV5-1; D gene: TRBD1; clone size: NA; J gene: TRBJ2-3; CDR3 DNA: TGCGCCAGCAGCTGGGGACAGTCAGTGACAGATACGCAGTATTTT; CDR3 protein: CASSWGQSVTDTQYF
CDR3 length: 13; V gene: TRBV6-6; D gene: TRBD1; clone size: few; J gene: TRBJ1-5; CDR3 DNA: TGTGCCAGCACGCAGGGGGAGGAACAGCCCCAGCATTTT; CDR3 protein: CASTQGEEQPQHF
CDR3 length: 14; V gene: TRBV5-5; D gene: NA; clone size: once; J gene: TRBJ1-2; CDR3 DNA: TGTGCCAGCAGCTTGGAGCAGGGTGTAGGTGGCTACACCTTC; CDR3 protein: CASSLEQGVGGYTF
CDR3 length: 13; V gene: TRBV6-6; D gene: NA; clone size: NA; J gene: TRBJ2-2; CDR3 DNA: TGTGCCAGCAGGGACCAGGGGTACGGGGAGCTGTTTTTT; CDR3 protein: CASRDQGYGELFF
CDR3 length: 14; V gene: TRBV6-5; D gene: NA; clone size: NA; J gene: TRBJ1-2; CDR3 DNA: TGTGCCAGCAGAGATGGTCCAGCTAACTATGGCTACACCTTC; CDR3 protein: CASRDGPANYGYTF
CDR3 length: 16; V gene: TRBV4-1; D gene: TRBD1; clone size: NA; J gene: TRBJ2-7; CDR3 DNA: TGCGCCAGCAGCCAAGCTCCCGACAGGGCAACCTACGAGCAGTACTTC; CDR3 protein: CASSQAPDRATYEQYF
CDR3 length: 13; V gene: TRBV29-1; D gene: NA; clone size: NA; J gene: TRBJ1-4; CDR3 DNA: TGCAGCGTGCGGTCCGCGAACGTTGAAAAACTGTTTTTT; CDR3 protein: CSVRSANVEKLFF
CDR3 length: 13; V gene: TRBV7-9; D gene: NA; clone size: NA; J gene: TRBJ2-1; CDR3 DNA: TGTGCCAGCAGCGTCGACAACTACAATGAGCAGTTCTTC; CDR3 protein: CASSVDNYNEQFF
CDR3 length: 13; V gene: TRBV19; D gene: TRBD1; clone size: once; J gene: TRBJ1-1; CDR3 DNA: TGTGCCAGTACTACAGGGGCTCGCACTGAAGCTTTCTTT; CDR3 protein: CASTTGARTEAFF
CDR3 length: 15; V gene: TRBV9; D gene: NA; clone size: NA; J gene: TRBJ2-2; CDR3 DNA: TGTGCCAGCAGCGTTCTACAGACCAACACCGGGGAGCTGTTTTTT; CDR3 protein: CASSVLQTNTGELFF
CDR3 length: 16; V gene: TRBV19; D gene: NA; clone size: NA; J gene: TRBJ2-2; CDR3 DNA: TGTGCCAGTAGTATAGTTGGCGGGGGCATGGGCGGGGAGCTGTTTTTT; CDR3 protein: CASSIVGGGMGGELFF
CDR3 length: 15; V gene: TRBV6-5; D gene: NA; clone size: few; J gene: TRBJ1-1; CDR3 DNA: TGTGCCAGCAGTGGAGGGTCGAGTGTGGACACTGAAGCTTTCTTT; CDR3 protein: CASSGGSSVDTEAFF
CDR3 length: 16; V gene: TRBV28; D gene: NA; clone size: NA; J gene: TRBJ2-4; CDR3 DNA: TGTGCCAGCAGTTTAAGTAGGGGGGGCGGCAAAAACATTCAGTACTTC; CDR3 protein: CASSLSRGGGKNIQYF
CDR3 length: 15; V gene: TRBV18; D gene: TRBD2; clone size: few; J gene: TRBJ2-7; CDR3 DNA: TGTGCCAGCTCACCTCTAACGGGAGGTACCGGCGAGCAGTACTTC; CDR3 protein: CASSPLTGGTGEQYF
CDR3 length: 12; V gene: TRBV27; D gene: NA; clone size: few; J gene: TRBJ2-2; CDR3 DNA: TGTGCCAGCAGTTTCCCAACCGGGGAGCTGTTTTTT; CDR3 protein: CASSFPTGELFF
CDR3 length: 13; V gene: TRBV27; D gene: NA; clone size: NA; J gene: TRBJ2-3; CDR3 DNA: TGTGCCAGCAGTTTACTCGGGACAGATACGCAGTATTTT; CDR3 protein: CASSLLGTDTQYF
CDR3 length: 13; V gene: TRBV7-9; D gene: NA; clone size: NA; J gene: TRBJ1-2; CDR3 DNA: TGTGCCAGCAGCTTAGGACAGGACTATGGCTACACCTTC; CDR3 protein: CASSLGQDYGYTF
CDR3 length: 14; V gene: TRBV4-3; D gene: NA; clone size: few; J gene: TRBJ2-7; CDR3 DNA: TGCGCCAGCAGCCAAGAGTCGGTCTCCTACGAGCAGTACTTC; CDR3 protein: CASSQESVSYEQYF
CDR3 length: 14; V gene: TRBV4-2; D gene: NA; clone size: NA; J gene: TRBJ2-7; CDR3 DNA: TGTGCCAGCAGCCAAGGGCGGGATCCGGGCGAGCAGTACTTC; CDR3 protein: CASSQGRDPGEQYF
CDR3 length: 15; V gene: TRBV7-9; D gene: NA; clone size: few; J gene: TRBJ1-3; CDR3 DNA: TGTGCCAGCAGCTTCGGGACTCAGCGGGGAAACACCATATATTTT; CDR3 protein: CASSFGTQRGNTIYF
CDR3 length: 17; V gene: TRBV9; D gene: TRBD2; clone size: NA; J gene: TRBJ2-3; CDR3 DNA: TGTGCCAGCAGCGTAGTGACTAGCGGCATGCACACAGATACGCAGTATTTT; CDR3 protein: CASSVVTSGMHTDTQYF
CDR3 length: 15; V gene: TRBV2; D gene: TRBD2; clone size: NA; J gene: TRBJ2-3; CDR3 DNA: TGTGCCAGCACTAGCGGGGGGGTCGTCTCAAATACGCAGTATTTT; CDR3 protein: CASTSGGVVSNTQYF
CDR3 length: 14; V gene: TRBV7-2; D gene: TRBD2; clone size: NA; J gene: TRBJ2-3; CDR3 DNA: TGTGCCAGTAGGCTTAGCGGGAGGACAGATACGCAGTATTTT; CDR3 protein: CASRLSGRTDTQYF
CDR3 length: 14; V gene: TRBV19; D gene: TRBD1; clone size: NA; J gene: TRBJ2-7; CDR3 DNA: TGTGCCAGGAATGTGGGACAGGCTGTTTACGAGCAGTACTTC; CDR3 protein: CARNVGQAVYEQYF
CDR3 length: 14; V gene: TRBV11-1; D gene: NA; clone size: NA; J gene: TRBJ2-7; CDR3 DNA: TGTGCCAGCAGCTTTTCCCCAGGCTCCTACGAGCAGTACTTC; CDR3 protein: CASSFSPGSYEQYF
CDR3 length: 15; V gene: TRBV30; D gene: NA; clone size: NA; J gene: TRBJ2-7; CDR3 DNA: TGTGCCTGGAAAGGTCGAAAGGGGACACCCTACGAGCAGTACTTC; CDR3 protein: CAWKGRKGTPYEQYF
CDR3 length: 14; V gene: TRBV4-1; D gene: TRBD1; clone size: NA; J gene: TRBJ2-7; CDR3 DNA: TGCGCCAGCAGCCGGGGACAGGGTCTCGGCGAGCAGTACTTC; CDR3 protein: CASSRGQGLGEQYF
CDR3 length: 15; V gene: TRBV11-2; D gene: TRBD1; clone size: NA; J gene: TRBJ1-1; CDR3 DNA: TGTGCCAGCAGCTTAGCAGGGGGTTGGAACACTGAAGCTTTCTTT; CDR3 protein: CASSLAGGWNTEAFF
CDR3 length: 14; V gene: TRBV5-1; D gene: NA; clone size: NA; J gene: TRBJ1-1; CDR3 DNA: TGCGCCAGCAGCCCAAGGACACTTAACACTGAAGCTTTCTTT; CDR3 protein: CASSPRTLNTEAFF
CDR3 length: 14; V gene: TRBV7-6; D gene: NA; clone size: NA; J gene: TRBJ1-1; CDR3 DNA: TGTGCCAGCAGCTTAGCGCAGGCGAACACTGAAGCTTTCTTT; CDR3 protein: CASSLAQANTEAFF
CDR3 length: 17; V gene: TRBV11-2; D gene: TRBD1; clone size: NA; J gene: TRBJ1-5; CDR3 DNA: TGTGCCAGCAGCTTAGTAGGGGGGACAGGGGACAATCAGCCCCAGCATTTT; CDR3 protein: CASSLVGGTGDNQPQHF
CDR3 length: 14; V gene: TRBV7-8; D gene: NA; clone size: medium-sized; J gene: TRBJ1-3; CDR3 DNA: TGTGCCAGCAGCCTAGACAGCTCTGGAAACACCATATATTTT; CDR3 protein: CASSLDSSGNTIYF
CDR3 length: 10; V gene: TRBV12-2; D gene: NA; clone size: NA; J gene: TRBJ2-7; CDR3 DNA: TGTCCCAGCGGGTCCGACGAGCAGTACTTC; CDR3 protein: CPSGSDEQYF
CDR3 length: 18; V gene: TRBV5-1; D gene: TRBD1; clone size: NA; J gene: TRBJ1-4; CDR3 DNA: TGCGCCAGCAGCCGCGGGACAGGGGGCGCGAGGGGTGATGAAAAACTGTTTTTT; CDR3 protein: CASSRGTGGARGDEKLFF
CDR3 length: 14; V gene: TRBV5-1; D gene: NA; clone size: NA; J gene: TRBJ2-5; CDR3 DNA: TGCGCCAGCAGCTTCGACAGCTTACAAGAGACCCAGTACTTC; CDR3 protein: CASSFDSLQETQYF
CDR3 length: 15; V gene: TRBV7-9; D gene: NA; clone size: NA; J gene: TRBJ1-4; CDR3 DNA: TGTGCCAGCAGCTTAGGGTCGGGTAATAATGAAAAACTGTTTTTT; CDR3 protein: CASSLGSGNNEKLFF
CDR3 length: 12; V gene: TRBV7-2; D gene: NA; clone size: NA; J gene: TRBJ2-7; CDR3 DNA: TGTGCCAGCAACCTTAGGGGTTACGAGCAGTACTTC; CDR3 protein: CASNLRGYEQYF
CDR3 length: 17; V gene: TRBV28; D gene: NA; clone size: NA; J gene: TRBJ1-4; CDR3 DNA: TGTGCCAGCAGCCTTATGGCTCTCTTTGCAACTAATGAAAAACTGTTTTTT; CDR3 protein: CASSLMALFATNEKLFF